The 9 T cell receptor beta chains given below trace back to one sample, sequenced in a study of blood T cell repertoires in COVID-19. The assay was immunoSEQ multiplex PCR, and TCRdb's table has in-frame clones only and misses some. The repertoire holds under 250,000 clones, with around 85% as singletons. What was sequenced was PBMCs or T cells enriched from blood (not recorded which). These TCRs come from a woman aged 40 to 50 with acute COVID-19.

This chain joins TRBV4-1 and TRBJ1-5, with D possibly matching TRBD1 (5 bases). Germline values: CDR1 MGHRA, CDR2 YSYEKL. The CDR3 is 14 amino acids. V gave up 4 bases and J gave up 5 bases, with 12 bases separating them. CDR3 nucleotide sequence: TGCGCCAGCAGCCTTCAGGGAGGCTATCAGCCCCAGCATTTT. It specifies CASSLQGGYQPQHF.

The chain has TRBV6-5 and TRBJ1-1, with 8 bases matching TRBD1. The CDR3 length is 14 residues. CDR1 and CDR2 (germline): MNHEY, SVGAGI. After removal of 4 bases from V and 4 bases from J, the junction contained 5 bases not matched to a gene. CDR3 nucleotides: TGTGCCAGCAGTTCCCTGACAGGGGCCACTGAAGCTTTCTTT. It codes for CASSSLTGATEAFF.

The V call is TRBV5-1, the J call TRBJ2-5, with a weak D call TRBD1 (8 bases). The CDR3 is 15 residues long. CDR1 is SGHRS and CDR2 is YFSETQ in the germline V gene. V was shortened by 3 bases and J by 3 bases, with 15 bases between the two germline ends. The chain's CDR3 is CASSYQTGGEETQYF. The CDR3 bases are TGCGCCAGCAGCTACCAAACAGGGGGGGAAGAGACCCAGTACTTC. The variable domain in full, with the rest retrieved from reference TRBV5-1 and TRBJ2-5, is KAGVTQTPRYLIKTRGQQVTLSCSPISGHRSVSWYQQTPGQGLQFLFEYFSETQRNKGNFPGRFSGRQFSNSRSEMNVSTLELGDSALYLCASSYQTGGEETQYFGPGTRLLVL.

This chain uses TRBV7-2 with TRBJ2-1, with 12 bases aligning to TRBD1. The junction had 6 bases not matched to a gene; V was cut back by 2 bases and J by 10 bases. The CDR3 totals 15 residues. Germline-derived CDR1 and CDR2 are SGHTA and FQGNSA. The CDR3 spells CASSLRDRGQGEQFF. The CDR3 nucleotides read TGTGCCAGCAGCTTACGGGACAGGGGGCAAGGGGAGCAGTTCTTC.

CDR3 sequence: CASSLAGLNSGELFF. CDR3 DNA: TGCGCCAGCAGCTTGGCCGGACTAAATTCCGGGGAGCTGTTTTTT. V gene TRBV5-1 combines with J gene TRBJ2-2, with D perhaps matching TRBD2 (6 bases). V was cut by 0 bases and J by 6 bases, with 12 bases left in between. Germline lookup yields CDR1 SGHRS and CDR2 YFSETQ. This CDR3 is 15 amino acids long.

The CDR3 sequence is CASSYGSFGYNEQFF. In DNA, the CDR3 is TGTGCCAGCAGTTACGGTTCGTTCGGGTACAATGAGCAGTTCTTC. The chain joins TRBV6-5 to TRBJ2-1; no clear D gene. The CDR3 consists of 15 residues. V shed 2 bases and J shed 4 bases, with 12 bases lying between them. Germline V gives CDR1 MNHEY, CDR2 SVGAGI.

The chain has TRBV28 and TRBJ2-4, with a tentative D call TRBD2 (5 bases). This CDR3 region has 14 residues. Germline-derived CDR1 and CDR2 are MDHEN and SYDVKM. CDR3 DNA: TGTGACTATCCATTGACGGACTCTAAAAGGAAACAGTACTTC. Its translation is CDYPLTDSKRKQYF. Supplemented by reference TRBV28 and TRBJ2-4, the full variable domain reads DVKVTQSSRYLVKRTGEKVFLECVQDMDHENMFWYRQDPGLGLRLIYFSYDVKMKEKGDIPEGYSVSREKKERFSLILESASTNQTSMYLCDYPLTDSKRKQYFGAGTRLSVL.

This chain joins TRBV9 and TRBJ2-1; TRBD2 matches at 14 bases. CDR1 SGDLS and CDR2 YYNGEE come from the germline V gene. The CDR3 contains 21 residues. The J segment lost 5 bases and the V segment lost 2 bases, leaving 18 bases of the junction unmatched. CDR3 region: CASSVTPYPRTSGRTDNEQFF. The CDR3 bases are TGTGCCAGCAGCGTGACCCCATACCCACGGACTAGCGGGAGGACAGACAATGAGCAGTTCTTC.

The chain combines TRBV7-2 with TRBJ2-2; TRBD1 matches at 10 bases. The length of the CDR3 is 14 residues. The V and J ends lost 5 bases and 7 bases, in that order; junction bases with no gene match: 4. Germline-derived CDR1 and CDR2 are SGHTA and FQGNSA. The DNA for the CDR3 is TGTGCCAGCAGCCAGGACAGGGGGGGCGGGGAGCTGTTTTTT. Its protein product is CASSQDRGGGELFF. Full variable domain (rest looked up from reference TRBV7-2 and TRBJ2-2): GAGVSQSPSNKVTEKGKDVELRCDPISGHTALYWYRQSLGQGLEFLIYFQGNSAPDKSGLPSDRFSAERTGGSVSTLTIQRTQQEDSAVYLCASSQDRGGGELFFGEGSRLTVL.